This T cell receptor beta chain emerged from a study of T cells in Graves' hyperthyroidism and ophthalmopathy. This clonotype came up many times. Germline V gene data show CDR1 as SNHLY and CDR2 as FYNNEI. After removal of 6 bases from V and 3 bases from J, the junction contained 7 bases not matched to a gene. The CDR3 loop spans 16 amino acids. RNA transcripts yielded amplified TCR beta CDR3 regions. HTBI primers were the set used in a first-round RT-PCR of the TCR CDR3. In TCRdb, the multiplex PCR reads were re-called with MiXCR into one record per CDR3 protein. The sample has more than 300,000 distinct CDR3 sequences, about a sixth seen once.

Source material: blood. The chain carries TRBV2 and TRBJ2-5; 13 nucleotides align to TRBD2. The sequence was obtained from a woman aged 25 to 39 with Graves' hyperthyroidism that later progressed to Graves' ophthalmopathy. CDR3 DNA: TGTGCCAGCAGCCATCGGACTAGCGGGAGTAAAGAGACCCAGTACTTC. Residues: CASSHRTSGSKETQYF.